These T cell receptor beta chains were read from a single sample in a study of blood T cells in healthy people across ages. TCRdb called the 5' RACE reads again in MiXCR, with one record for every CDR3 protein. Of 1.5 million to 1.8 million distinct CDR3 sequences detected, approximately 43% appear once; the ten largest clones hold about 4%. The sample consisted of blood. The source of these receptors is a woman aged 18-29 years in good health. Both conserved end residues are part of each CDR3. D genes are given only for firm matches. For some rows the clone size is stated as once, few or many, or as a class when expanded; others skip it.

>TRBV7-9|TRBD1|NA|TRBJ1-4
CASSLFTRGSNEKLFF
TGTGCCAGCAGCTTATTCACCAGGGGGAGTAATGAAAAACTGTTTTTT
>TRBV11-3|NA|NA|TRBJ1-1
CASSKLRYTEAFF
TGTGCCAGCTCGAAACTACGGTACACTGAAGCTTTCTTT
>TRBV5-6|NA|few|TRBJ1-6
CASSFGTTNSPLHF
TGTGCCAGCAGCTTCGGGACCACCAATTCACCCCTCCACTTT
>TRBV7-3|NA|once|TRBJ1-2
CASSSARALMGYDYTF
TGTGCCAGCAGCTCGGCGAGGGCACTTATGGGCTATGACTACACCTTC
>TRBV6-1|NA|many|TRBJ1-4
CASTPSTNEKLFF
TGTGCCAGCACCCCCTCAACTAATGAAAAACTGTTTTTT
>TRBV7-8|TRBD1|NA|TRBJ1-2
CASSKLGTGVSYGYTF
TGTGCCAGCAGCAAATTGGGGACAGGGGTGTCCTATGGCTACACCTTC
>TRBV11-1|NA|once|TRBJ1-1
CASSLVGGLWPNTEAFF
TGTGCCAGCAGCTTAGTTGGGGGGCTCTGGCCGAACACTGAAGCTTTCTTT
>TRBV7-9|NA|few|TRBJ1-4
CASSPYPFEEKLFF
TGTGCCAGCAGCCCCTACCCTTTCGAGGAAAAACTGTTTTTT
>TRBV5-5|TRBD1|once|TRBJ2-7
CASSLVGTGLDNEQYF
TGTGCCAGCAGCTTGGTAGGGACAGGGCTGGACAATGAGCAGTACTTC
>TRBV10-3|NA|NA|TRBJ2-7
CAISGSGMGYEQYF
TGTGCCATCAGTGGATCCGGGATGGGTTACGAGCAGTACTTC
>TRBV28|TRBD1|once|TRBJ1-5
CASSFGIRGHSQPQHF
TGTGCCAGCAGTTTCGGTATCAGGGGGCACAGTCAGCCCCAGCATTTT
>TRBV25-1|NA|NA|TRBJ2-2
CASRDSLTGELFF
TGTGCCAGCAGGGATAGCCTCACCGGGGAGCTGTTTTTT
>TRBV27|NA|few|TRBJ1-6
CASNRYGDSPLHF
TGTGCCAGCAACCGGTACGGCGATTCACCCCTCCACTTT
>TRBV4-3|NA|few|TRBJ2-1
CASSQVGYGNLNEQFF
TGCGCCAGCAGCCAAGTTGGTTACGGGAACCTCAATGAGCAGTTCTTC
>TRBV20-1|TRBD1|NA|TRBJ2-7
CSAPKTGSSYNEQYF
TGCAGTGCTCCAAAGACAGGGAGCTCCTACAATGAGCAGTACTTC
>TRBV20-1|TRBD2|NA|TRBJ2-7
CSAKGLASYEQYF
TGCAGTGCCAAAGGACTAGCATCCTACGAGCAGTACTTC
>TRBV30|NA|NA|TRBJ1-2
CAWWRGFAYGYTF
TGTGCCTGGTGGCGGGGGTTTGCCTATGGCTACACCTTC
>TRBV7-2|NA|NA|TRBJ1-1
CASSLLAVGTEAFF
TGTGCCAGCAGCCTGCTGGCTGTTGGCACTGAAGCTTTCTTT
>TRBV4-1|NA|NA|TRBJ2-7
CASSQERQFYEQYF
TGCGCCAGCAGCCAAGAAAGGCAGTTCTACGAGCAGTACTTC
>TRBV2|NA|NA|TRBJ1-5
CASNRDTNQPQHF
TGTGCCAGCAACCGGGACACTAATCAGCCCCAGCATTTT
>TRBV20-1|TRBD1|NA|TRBJ2-7
CSAATGERSYEQYF
TGCAGTGCTGCAACAGGGGAGCGCTCCTACGAGCAGTACTTC
>TRBV6-2/TRBV6-3|NA|NA|TRBJ1-1
CASSISAGSTEAFF
TGTGCCAGCAGCATATCAGCGGGAAGCACTGAAGCTTTCTTT
>TRBV4-1|NA|NA|TRBJ1-1
CASSQDLAGGNTEAFF
TGCGCCAGCAGCCAAGATTTAGCGGGCGGGAACACTGAAGCTTTCTTT
>TRBV6-5|NA|few|TRBJ2-1
CASSRTTGNNEQFF
TGTGCCAGCAGCCGTACGACAGGTAACAATGAGCAGTTCTTC
>TRBV2|NA|NA|TRBJ1-1
CASMRKDTEAFF
TGTGCCAGCATGAGAAAGGACACTGAAGCTTTCTTT
>TRBV5-1|NA|NA|TRBJ2-3
CASSLAGSRGFGDTQYF
TGCGCCAGCAGCTTGGCCGGGTCAAGAGGGTTTGGAGATACGCAGTATTTT
>TRBV20-1|TRBD2|NA|TRBJ2-1
CSDLKRESSYNGQFF
TGCAGTGACCTCAAGCGGGAGAGCTCCTACAATGGGCAGTTCTTC
>TRBV9|TRBD1|NA|TRBJ1-2
CAGTRSTGQVHYGYTF
TGTGCCGGCACCCGTAGCACGGGACAGGTACACTATGGCTACACCTTC
>TRBV20-1|NA|NA|TRBJ2-5
CSSSQETQYF
TGCAGCAGCAGCCAAGAGACCCAGTACTTC
>TRBV14|NA|NA|TRBJ2-3
CASSQDPRFRNTQYF
TGTGCCAGCAGCCAAGACCCCCGTTTTCGGAATACGCAGTATTTT
>TRBV6-5|NA|NA|TRBJ2-1
CASSPGGTKQFF
TGTGCCAGCTCCCCTGGGGGGACAAAGCAGTTCTTC
>TRBV24-1|TRBD2|few|TRBJ2-7
CATSAGLAGVSSYNEQYF
TGTGCCACCAGTGCGGGACTAGCGGGGGTCAGCTCCTACAATGAGCAGTACTTC
>TRBV11-1|TRBD1|few|TRBJ2-5
CASSTRTGALPLTQYF
TGTGCCAGCAGCACCCGGACAGGGGCCCTCCCGTTGACCCAGTACTTC
>TRBV28|TRBD2|few|TRBJ2-1
CASSIIQGLAGVGNEQFF
TGTGCCAGCAGTATAATTCAAGGACTAGCGGGAGTAGGTAATGAGCAGTTCTTC
>TRBV10-3|NA|NA|TRBJ1-6
CAISESPAQPGNSPLHF
TGTGCCATCAGTGAGTCGCCTGCTCAACCGGGTAATTCACCCCTCCACTTT
>TRBV7-2|NA|few|TRBJ2-4
CASSLAPGKGAKNIQYF
TGTGCCAGCAGCTTAGCCCCTGGCAAGGGTGCCAAAAACATTCAGTACTTC
>TRBV7-2|TRBD2|NA|TRBJ2-1
CASSLETSGTWWDEQFF
TGTGCCAGCAGCTTAGAGACTAGCGGGACGTGGTGGGATGAGCAGTTCTTC
>TRBV29-1|NA|NA|TRBJ2-4
CSVVRGSQNIQYF
TGCAGCGTTGTAAGAGGCAGCCAAAACATTCAGTACTTC
>TRBV5-1|TRBD1|NA|TRBJ1-5
CASSLGADRNQPQHF
TGCGCCAGCAGCTTAGGGGCGGACAGGAATCAGCCCCAGCATTTT
>TRBV27|TRBD2|many|TRBJ2-1
CASSPGTSGVNEQFF
TGTGCCAGCAGTCCCGGGACTAGCGGGGTTAATGAGCAGTTCTTC
>TRBV6-5|NA|NA|TRBJ1-1
CASSYDRSRNTEAFF
TGTGCCAGCAGTTACGACCGGAGCCGGAACACTGAAGCTTTCTTT
>TRBV29-1|NA|few|TRBJ2-4
CSVEPSGQAKNIQYF
TGCAGCGTTGAACCGTCAGGGCAAGCCAAAAACATTCAGTACTTC
>TRBV2|TRBD1|NA|TRBJ1-5
CASSIYRGQDQPQHF
TGTGCCAGCAGCATCTACAGGGGGCAGGATCAGCCCCAGCATTTT
>TRBV12-3/TRBV12-4|NA|NA|TRBJ1-2
CASSLGFVPNYGYTF
TGTGCCAGCAGTTTGGGGTTTGTTCCTAACTATGGCTACACCTTC
>TRBV6-2/TRBV6-3|NA|few|TRBJ1-5
CASRLSGTNSNQPQHF
TGTGCCAGCAGGCTCTCCGGGACGAACAGCAATCAGCCCCAGCATTTT
>TRBV29-1|NA|many|TRBJ2-1
CSVGWGNEQFF
TGCAGCGTTGGGTGGGGGAATGAGCAGTTCTTC
>TRBV6-2/TRBV6-3|NA|NA|TRBJ1-2
CASSSLGTYGYTF
TGTGCCAGCAGTTCACTCGGGACCTATGGCTACACCTTC
>TRBV12-3/TRBV12-4|TRBD2|NA|TRBJ2-3
CASSQSGNRDTQYF
TGTGCCAGCAGCCAGAGCGGGAACAGAGATACGCAGTATTTT
>TRBV10-3|NA|NA|TRBJ1-6
CAISESTWSSPLHF
TGTGCCATCAGTGAGTCGACATGGAGTTCACCCCTCCACTTT
>TRBV4-3|TRBD2|NA|TRBJ2-1
CASSQESFAAGGPVEQFF
TGCGCCAGCAGCCAAGAGAGCTTTGCCGCGGGAGGACCCGTGGAACAGTTCTTC
>TRBV20-1|TRBD2|few|TRBJ2-1
CSAQGLAGASYNEQFF
TGCAGTGCGCAGGGACTAGCGGGAGCATCCTACAATGAGCAGTTCTTC
>TRBV11-1|NA|few|TRBJ2-7
CASSLQGRFYEQYF
TGTGCCAGCAGCTTACAGGGGCGATTCTACGAGCAGTACTTC
>TRBV29-1|TRBD1|few|TRBJ1-2
CSVVRDSSNYGYTF
TGCAGCGTAGTCCGGGACAGCAGCAACTATGGCTACACCTTC
>TRBV20-1|TRBD1|NA|TRBJ2-3
CSAPRQGWTDTQYF
TGCAGTGCTCCCAGACAGGGGTGGACAGATACGCAGTATTTT
>TRBV4-3|NA|NA|TRBJ2-3
CASSLMRGREVDTQYF
TGCGCCAGCAGCCTCATGCGGGGCAGGGAGGTAGATACGCAGTATTTT
>TRBV2|NA|NA|TRBJ2-1
CASSSDSPWLPQFF
TGTGCCAGCAGCTCAGACAGCCCTTGGCTCCCTCAGTTCTTC